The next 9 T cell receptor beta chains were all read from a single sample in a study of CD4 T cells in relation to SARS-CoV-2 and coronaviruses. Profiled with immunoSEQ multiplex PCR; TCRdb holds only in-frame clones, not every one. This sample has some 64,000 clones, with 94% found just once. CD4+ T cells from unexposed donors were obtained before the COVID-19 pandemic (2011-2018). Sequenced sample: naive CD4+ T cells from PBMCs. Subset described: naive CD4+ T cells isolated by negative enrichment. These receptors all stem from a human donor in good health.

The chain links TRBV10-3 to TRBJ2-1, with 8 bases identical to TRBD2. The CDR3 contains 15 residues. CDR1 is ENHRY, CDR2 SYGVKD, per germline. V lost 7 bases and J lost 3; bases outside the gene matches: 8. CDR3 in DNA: TGTGCCATCACTGCGCGGGAGGAACACTACAATGAGCAGTTCTTC. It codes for CAITAREEHYNEQFF.

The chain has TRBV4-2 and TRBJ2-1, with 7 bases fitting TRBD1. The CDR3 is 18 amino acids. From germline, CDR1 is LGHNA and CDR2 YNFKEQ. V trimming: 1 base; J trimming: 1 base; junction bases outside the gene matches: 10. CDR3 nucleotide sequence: TGTGCCAGCAGCCAAGTATTCCGTCGGGACAGTTCCTACAATGAGCAGTTCTTC. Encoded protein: CASSQVFRRDSSYNEQFF.

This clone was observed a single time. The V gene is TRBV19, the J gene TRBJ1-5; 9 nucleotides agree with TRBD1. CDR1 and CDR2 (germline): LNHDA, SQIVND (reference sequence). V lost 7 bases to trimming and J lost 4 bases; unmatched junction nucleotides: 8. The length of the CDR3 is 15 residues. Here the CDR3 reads CASTKDRGRNQPQHF. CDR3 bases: TGTGCCAGTACCAAAGACAGGGGGAGAAATCAGCCCCAGCATTTT.

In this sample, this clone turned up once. The DNA for the CDR3 is TGTGCCACCAGTGATTTGCGTGTCGAGCGGGGCGTGGGTGAGCAGTTCTTC. It translates to CATSDLRVERGVGEQFF. The chain links TRBV24-1 to TRBJ2-1, with TRBD2 matching 7 bases. Germline CDR1 is KGHDR and CDR2 is SFDVKD. The CDR3 consists of 17 residues. J was trimmed by 9 bases and V by 0 bases; bases with no gene match: 13.

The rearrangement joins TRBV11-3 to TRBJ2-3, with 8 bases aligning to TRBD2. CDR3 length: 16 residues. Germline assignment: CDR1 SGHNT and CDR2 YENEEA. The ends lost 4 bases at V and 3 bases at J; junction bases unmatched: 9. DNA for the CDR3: TGTGCCAGCAGCTCCCAAGCGGGAGCGGGGACAGATACGCAGTATTTT. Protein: CASSSQAGAGTDTQYF.

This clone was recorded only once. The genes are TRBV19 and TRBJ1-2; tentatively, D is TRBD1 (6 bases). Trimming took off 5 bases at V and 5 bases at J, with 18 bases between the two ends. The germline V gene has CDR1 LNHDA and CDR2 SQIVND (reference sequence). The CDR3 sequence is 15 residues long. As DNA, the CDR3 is TGTGCCAGTAGTCACCAACAGGGTAGTGGGTATGGCTACACCTTC. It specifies CASSHQQGSGYGYTF.

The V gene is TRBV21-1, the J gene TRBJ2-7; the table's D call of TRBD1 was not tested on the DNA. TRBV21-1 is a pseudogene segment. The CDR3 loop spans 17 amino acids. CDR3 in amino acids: CASSKGRTGGPPYEQYF. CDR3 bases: TGTGCCAGCAGCAAAGGAAGGACAGGGGGCCCCCCCTACGAGCAGTACTTC.

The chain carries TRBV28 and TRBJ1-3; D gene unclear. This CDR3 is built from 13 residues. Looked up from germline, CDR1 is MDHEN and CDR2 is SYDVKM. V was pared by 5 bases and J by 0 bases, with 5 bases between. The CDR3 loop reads CASSRSSGNTIYF. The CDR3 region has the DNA TGTGCCAGCAGTCGTAGCTCTGGAAACACCATATATTTT.

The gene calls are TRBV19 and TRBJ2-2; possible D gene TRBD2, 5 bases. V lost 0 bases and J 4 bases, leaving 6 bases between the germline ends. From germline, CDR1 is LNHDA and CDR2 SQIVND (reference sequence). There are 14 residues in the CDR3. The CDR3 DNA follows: TGTGCCAGTAGTATAGATCGGGGCACCGGGGAGCTGTTTTTT. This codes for CASSIDRGTGELFF. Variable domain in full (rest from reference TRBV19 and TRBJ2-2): DGGITQSPKYLFRKEGQNVTLSCEQNLNHDAMYWYRQDPGQGLRLIYYSQIVNDFQKGDIAEGYSVSREKKESFPLTVTSAQKNPTAFYLCASSIDRGTGELFFGEGSRLTVL.